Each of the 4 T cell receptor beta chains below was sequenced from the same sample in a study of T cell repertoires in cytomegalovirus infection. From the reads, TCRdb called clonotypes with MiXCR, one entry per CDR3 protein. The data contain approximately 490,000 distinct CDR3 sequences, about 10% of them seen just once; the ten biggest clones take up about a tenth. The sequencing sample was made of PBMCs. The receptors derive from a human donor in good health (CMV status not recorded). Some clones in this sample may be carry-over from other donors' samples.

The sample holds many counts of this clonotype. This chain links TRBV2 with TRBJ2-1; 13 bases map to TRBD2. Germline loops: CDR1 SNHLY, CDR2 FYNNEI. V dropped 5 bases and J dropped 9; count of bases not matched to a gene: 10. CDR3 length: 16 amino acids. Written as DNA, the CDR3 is TGTGCCAGCAGTACGCGGACTAGCGGGAGCGTGGGTGAGCAGTTCTTC. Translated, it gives CASSTRTSGSVGEQFF. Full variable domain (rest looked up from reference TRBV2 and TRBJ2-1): EPEVTQTPSHQVTQMGQEVILRCVPISNHLYFYWYRQILGQKVEFLVSFYNNEISEKSEIFDDQFSVERPDGSNFTLKIRSTKLEDSAMYFCASSTRTSGSVGEQFFGPGTRLTVL.

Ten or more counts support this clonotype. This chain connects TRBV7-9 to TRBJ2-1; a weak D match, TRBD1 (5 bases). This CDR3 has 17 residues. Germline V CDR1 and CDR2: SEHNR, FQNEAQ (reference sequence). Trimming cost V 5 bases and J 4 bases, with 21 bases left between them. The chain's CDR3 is CASSPNAADTLYNEQFF. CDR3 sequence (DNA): TGTGCCAGCAGCCCCAATGCCGCGGACACACTATACAATGAGCAGTTCTTC.

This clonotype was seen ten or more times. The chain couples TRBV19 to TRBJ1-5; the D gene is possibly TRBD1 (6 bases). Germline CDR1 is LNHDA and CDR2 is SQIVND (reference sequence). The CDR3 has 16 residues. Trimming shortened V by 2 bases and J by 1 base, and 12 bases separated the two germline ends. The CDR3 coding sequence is TGTGCCAGTAGTATATATCCCGGACAGAGCAATCAGCCCCAGCATTTT. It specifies CASSIYPGQSNQPQHF.

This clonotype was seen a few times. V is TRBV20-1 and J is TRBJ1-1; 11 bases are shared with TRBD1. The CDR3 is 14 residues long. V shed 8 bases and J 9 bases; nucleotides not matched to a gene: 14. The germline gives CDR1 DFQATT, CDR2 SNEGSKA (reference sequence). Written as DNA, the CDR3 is TGCAGTCCCAAGCGCCCCGGGACAGGGGGTCAAGCTTTCTTT. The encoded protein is CSPKRPGTGGQAFF.